One sample yielded the 15 T cell receptor beta chains listed below, sequenced in a study of CD8+ T cells in alopecia areata. As the sequencing template, cDNA was produced by extracting RNA and reverse transcribing it. Only in-frame clones appear in the TCRdb table, and some are missing; sequencing was by immunoSEQ multiplex PCR. The sample has approximately 220,000 clones; around two fifths are singletons. Treatment: oral pan-JAK inhibitor, 5-10 mg twice daily. The sample consisted of CD4+ T cells sorted from blood, taken between weeks 30 and 35, from a patient treated with tofacitinib. The receptors were sampled from a human donor with alopecia areata.

The sample holds a few counts of this clone. This sequence joins TRBV5-8 and TRBJ2-1; tentative D call: TRBD1 (6 bases). Germline V lookup: CDR1 SGHTS, CDR2 YDEGEE. V was shortened by 1 base and J by 0 bases, with 8 bases between the two germline ends. This CDR3 has 15 residues. The CDR3 coding sequence is TGTGCCAGCAGCTTGTTGGGGGCCTCCTACAATGAGCAGTTCTTC. This codes for CASSLLGASYNEQFF.

The rearrangement uses TRBV5-6 and TRBJ2-1; 8 bases match TRBD2. Germline V gene sequence: CDR1 SGHDT, CDR2 YYEEEE. The CDR3 has 17 residues. Trimming cost V 4 bases and J 2 bases; bases outside gene matches: 11. The chain's CDR3 is CASSDPPGLVTYNEQFF. CDR3 DNA: TGTGCCAGCAGCGACCCTCCGGGACTAGTTACCTACAATGAGCAGTTCTTC.

This clone turned up a few times. The chain combines TRBV5-1 with TRBJ2-7; TRBD2 aligns across 8 bases. The V gene's germline CDR1 is SGHRS and CDR2 YFSETQ. Losses at the gene ends were 0 bases for V and 4 bases for J; bases not matched to a gene: 6. The CDR3 extends over 15 amino acids. The CDR3 DNA sequence: TGCGCCAGCAGCTTGGCGACGGGGGGGCAGTACGAGCAGTACTTC. Protein: CASSLATGGQYEQYF.

The chain is built from TRBV10-3 and TRBJ1-1; 10 nucleotides match TRBD1. The CDR3 is 12 amino acids. V lost 4 bases and J lost 9; bases outside the gene matches: 2. Germline lookup yields CDR1 ENHRY and CDR2 SYGVKD. The DNA of the CDR3 is TGTGCCATCAGTGGGACAGGGGGTAAAGCTTTCTTT. Translating it yields CAISGTGGKAFF.

The CDR3 sequence is CASSWVTGRETQYF. In DNA, the CDR3 is TGCGCCAGCAGCTGGGTGACAGGGAGAGAGACCCAGTACTTC. The chain links TRBV5-1 to TRBJ2-5; 7 bases agree with TRBD1. Germline V lookup: CDR1 SGHRS, CDR2 YFSETQ. V trimming: 3 bases; J trimming: 4 bases; junction bases outside the gene matches: 6. This CDR3 comprises 14 residues.

The chain is built from TRBV10-3 and TRBJ2-5, with unresolved D. From germline, CDR1 is ENHRY and CDR2 SYGVKD. The CDR3 length is 11 residues. V gave up 4 bases and J gave up 5 bases, with 5 bases separating them. The CDR3 coding sequence is TGTGCCATCAGTGCCGGGGAGACCCAGTACTTC. It translates to CAISAGETQYF.

The CDR3 DNA follows: TGTGCCAGCAGTGCCCGGATCTCTGGGGCCAACGTCCTGACTTTC. Translating gives CASSARISGANVLTF. V gene TRBV25-1 combines with J gene TRBJ2-6; the D is unclear. The CDR3 loop spans 15 amino acids. The germline V gene encodes CDR1 MGHDK and CDR2 SYGVNS. Trimming removed 4 bases at V and 0 bases at J, with 7 bases between.

The J gene is TRBJ2-3, the V gene TRBV6-5, with D possibly matching TRBD1 (5 bases). This CDR3 region has 13 residues. Germline V gene data show CDR1 as MNHEY and CDR2 as SVGAGI. Trimming took 11 bases from V and 0 from J, leaving 12 bases between them. This chain's CDR3 is CALGRSSTDTQYF. The CDR3 DNA reads as TGTGCCCTGGGGCGGTCTAGCACAGATACGCAGTATTTT.

This clone was picked up a small number of times. This rearrangement joins TRBV13 to TRBJ2-7; 12 bases fit TRBD2. Germline loops: CDR1 PRHDT, CDR2 FYEKMQ (reference sequence). After removal of 5 bases from V and 4 bases from J, the junction contained 6 bases not matched to a gene. The CDR3 has 15 amino acids. The CDR3 DNA reads as TGTGCCAGCAGCCCTCGACTAGCGGGAGAGTACGAGCAGTACTTC. Translation gives CASSPRLAGEYEQYF.

This clone was detected ten times or more. This chain uses TRBV30 with TRBJ2-1; D is undetermined. Trimming left V 2 bases short and J 10 bases short, with 12 bases between. In germline, CDR1 is GTSNPN, CDR2 SVGIG (reference sequence). The CDR3 spans 12 residues. The CDR3 is CAWSNTRTEQFF. The CDR3 nucleotides read TGTGCCTGGAGTAACACCCGGACCGAGCAGTTCTTC.

This clone was counted between two and nine times. DNA for the CDR3: TGTGCCAGCAGCGTAGGAGTAGGCTCCACAGATACGCAGTATTTT. It yields the protein CASSVGVGSTDTQYF. V gene TRBV9 combines with J gene TRBJ2-3; D not certain. Per the germline V gene, CDR1 is SGDLS and CDR2 is YYNGEE. The CDR3 contains 15 residues. The V gene lost 0 bases and the J gene lost 2 bases, with 10 bases spanning the gap.

This clone has a handful of counts. The gene calls are TRBV14 and TRBJ1-4, with 9 bases that match TRBD1. Losses at the gene ends were 2 bases for V and 3 bases for J; bases not matched to a gene: 13. Germline values: CDR1 SGHDN, CDR2 FVKESK. CDR3 length: 19 residues. The CDR3 DNA sequence: TGTGCCAGCAGCCAAAGGGGGACAGGGCCTGGGAAGGCTAATGAAAAACTGTTTTTT. Protein: CASSQRGTGPGKANEKLFF. Together with reference TRBV14 and TRBJ1-4, the CDR3 gives the full variable domain: EAGVTQFPSHSVIEKGQTVTLRCDPISGHDNLYWYRRVMGKEIKFLLHFVKESKQDESGMPNNRFLAERTGGTYSTLKVQPAELEDSGVYFCASSQRGTGPGKANEKLFFGSGTQLSVL.

This clone has a handful of counts. This sequence joins TRBV7-9 and TRBJ2-7, with TRBD2 matching 11 bases. V trimming: 5 bases; J trimming: 2 bases; junction bases outside the gene matches: 17. The V gene's germline CDR1 is SEHNR and CDR2 FQNEAQ (reference sequence). The length of the CDR3 is 19 residues. The CDR3 region has the DNA TGTGCCAGCAGCGTCCGAGGTGTAGCGGGAGGGCCCATTCCCTACGAGCAGTACTTC. Translating gives CASSVRGVAGGPIPYEQYF.

The V call is TRBV4-1, the J call TRBJ2-4, with 10 nucleotides matching TRBD2. V was clipped by 2 bases and J by 8 bases; unmatched bases: 9. CDR3 length: 16 residues. CDR1 is MGHRA, CDR2 YSYEKL, per germline. CDR3 region: CASSQLAGAKGDIQYF. CDR3 bases: TGCGCCAGCAGCCAACTAGCGGGAGCAAAAGGCGACATTCAGTACTTC.

DNA of the CDR3: TGCGCCAGCAGCCAAGACGTACAGCGGGAGGGCCTCTCTGAGCAGTTCTTC. Translating it yields CASSQDVQREGLSEQFF. This chain connects TRBV4-1 to TRBJ2-1; TRBD2 matches at 10 bases. The CDR3 is 17 amino acids. Germline loops: CDR1 MGHRA, CDR2 YSYEKL. Trimming cost V 0 bases and J 9 bases; bases outside gene matches: 11.